This T cell receptor beta chain was recovered during a study of OX40 agonist ivuxolimab in advanced cancers. Study details: A mean age of around 60 years, range roughly 23 to 85, was recorded, and approximately 80% were male. Study conclusions and caveats: The CD4+ and CD8+ T cells in the blood had expanded clonally by week 6 at 0.1 to 3.0 mg/kg. Clonal expansion was among the lowest in partial responders at 0.1-3.0 mg/kg, especially CD8+.

Note on this clone: Its matching antigen is unknown.

CDR3 length: 12 residues. Trimming shortened V by 3 bases and J by 8 bases, and 10 bases separated the two germline ends. The germline V gene has CDR1 MDHEN and CDR2 SYDVKM. The protocol was immunoSEQ multiplex PCR, while the TCRdb copy is restricted to in-frame clones and leaves out a portion. Found here are tens of thousands of clones, approximately 90% of them singletons; the top ten hold approximately 5%. Here the sequenced sample was CD4+ or CD8+ T cells sorted from blood, taken in a trial of the OX40 agonist ivuxolimab. This TCR derives from an adult with an advanced solid tumor such as melanoma, head and neck, liver or kidney cancer. The chain couples TRBV28 to TRBJ1-2; no firm D call. The CDR3 loop is CASSLGYYGYTF. CDR3 coding DNA: TGTGCCAGCAGTTTGGGTTATTACGGCTACACCTTC.